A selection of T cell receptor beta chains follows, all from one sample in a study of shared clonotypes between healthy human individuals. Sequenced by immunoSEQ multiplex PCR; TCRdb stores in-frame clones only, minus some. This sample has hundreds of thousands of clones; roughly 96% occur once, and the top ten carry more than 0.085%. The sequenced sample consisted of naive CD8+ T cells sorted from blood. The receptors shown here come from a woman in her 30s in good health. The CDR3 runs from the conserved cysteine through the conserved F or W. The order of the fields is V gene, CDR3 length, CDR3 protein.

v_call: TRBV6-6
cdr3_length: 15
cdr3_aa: CASSYGDGPYYEQYF

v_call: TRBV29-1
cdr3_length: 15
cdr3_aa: CSVGARGTPSYEQYF

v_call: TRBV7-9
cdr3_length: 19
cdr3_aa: CASSLVMRGGVRTYNEQFF

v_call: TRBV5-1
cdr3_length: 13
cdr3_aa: CASSSGQGDGYTF

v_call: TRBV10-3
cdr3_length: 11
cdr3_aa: CAIGWTYEQYF

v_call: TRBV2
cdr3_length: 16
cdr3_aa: CASKGAEGRSYNEQFF

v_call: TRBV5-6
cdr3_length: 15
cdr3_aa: CASSLVAGEFYEQYF

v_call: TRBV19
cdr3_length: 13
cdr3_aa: CASSTRTTEGYTF

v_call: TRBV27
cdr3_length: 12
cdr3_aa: CATSGPQYEQYF

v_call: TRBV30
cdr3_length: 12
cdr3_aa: CAWREGSYGYTF

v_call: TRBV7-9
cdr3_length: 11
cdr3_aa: CASSHDRGPTF

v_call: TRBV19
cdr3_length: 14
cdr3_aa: CASSTRADNQPQHF

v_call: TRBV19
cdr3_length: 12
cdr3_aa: CASRRGDYGYTF

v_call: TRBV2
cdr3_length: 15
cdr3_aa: CASRIGAGRIYGYTF

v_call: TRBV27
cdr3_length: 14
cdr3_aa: CASSPGGASYEQYF

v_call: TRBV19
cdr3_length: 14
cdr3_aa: CASSMGYDNQPQHF

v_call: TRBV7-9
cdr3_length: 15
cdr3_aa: CASSIGDRLSYEQYF

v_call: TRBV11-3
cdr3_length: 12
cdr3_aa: CASSSLTGELFF

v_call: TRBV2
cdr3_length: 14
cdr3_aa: CASILGHSADTQYF

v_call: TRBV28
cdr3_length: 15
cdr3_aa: CASSQLAGANNEQFF

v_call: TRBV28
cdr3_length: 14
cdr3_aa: CASSLPRTGREAFF

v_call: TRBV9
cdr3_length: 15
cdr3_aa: CASSTTGTTKVEQFF

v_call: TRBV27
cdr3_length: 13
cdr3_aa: CASSLGRTYEQYF

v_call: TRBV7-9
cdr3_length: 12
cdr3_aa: CASVKGVVGYTF

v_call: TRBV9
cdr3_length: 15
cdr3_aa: CASSSAGTGKVEQYF

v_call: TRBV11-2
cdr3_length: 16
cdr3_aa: CASSSPLDRGQYEQYF

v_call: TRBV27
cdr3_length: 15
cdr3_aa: CATAWRLATDYEQYF

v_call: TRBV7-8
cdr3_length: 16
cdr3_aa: CASSPGTSGRWETQYF